The 14 T cell receptor beta chains below were found in one sample sequenced in a study of vaccination effects on CD4 cells after COVID-19. TCRdb's copy holds only in-frame clones and misses some; the assay was immunoSEQ multiplex PCR. The sample includes tens of thousands of clones, less than 80% of them seen just once. After expansion with viral peptide pools in the ViraFEST assay, antigen-specific CD4+ T cells were sequenced. Cells that had been cultured for approximately ten days were the source of isolated CD4+ T cells. Either the mRNA-1273 or the BNT162b2 vaccine was given to participants as two doses. These receptors' antigens are unknown. The sequencing here drew on CD4+ T cells from PBMCs cultured with HCoV-OC43 spike peptides, taken after COVID-19 vaccination. Subset in this sample: HCoV-OC43 spike overlapping peptide pool stimulation. The receptors originated from a human donor who received a COVID-19 vaccine.

The V gene is TRBV7-9, the J gene TRBJ2-5; TRBD2 matches 7 bases. CDR3 length: 16 amino acids. V shed 1 base and J 4 bases; nucleotides not matched to a gene: 9. The germline gives CDR1 SEHNR, CDR2 FQNEAQ (reference sequence). The CDR3 here is CASSLDGGGFRETQYF. DNA of the CDR3: TGTGCCAGCAGCTTAGATGGGGGGGGGTTCCGAGAGACCCAGTACTTC.

V and J are TRBV3-1 (or the pseudogene TRBV3-2) and TRBJ2-2; D might be TRBD1 or TRBD2, each matching 5 bases. The CDR3 loop spans 14 amino acids. V was cut by 4 bases and J by 6 bases, with 12 bases left in between. The germline CDR1 and CDR2 sequences are LGHDT and YNNKEL (reference sequence). Written as DNA, the CDR3 is TGTGCCAGCAGCCCCGGGACCACGGCCGGGGAGCTGTTTTTT. Translating gives CASSPGTTAGELFF.

The table lists this clone with a count of one. The chain uses TRBV5-1 and TRBJ2-3; the D call may be TRBD1 or TRBD2 (6 bases each). Per germline, CDR1 SGHRS and CDR2 YFSETQ. V lost 4 bases and J 0 bases, leaving 12 bases between the germline ends. CDR3 length: 15 amino acids. Written as DNA, the CDR3 is TGCGCCAGCAGCCTCAGGGGAGGTAGCACAGATACGCAGTATTTT. It translates to CASSLRGGSTDTQYF.

This clone was seen a handful of times. This rearrangement joins TRBV4-1 to TRBJ2-5; D not certain. Germline V CDR1 and CDR2: MGHRA, YSYEKL. V gave up 3 bases and J gave up 3 bases, with 11 bases separating them. This CDR3 is 14 amino acids long. The CDR3 sequence: CASSHPAREETQYF. CDR3 DNA sequence: TGCGCCAGCAGCCATCCAGCTAGAGAAGAGACCCAGTACTTC.

The rearrangement links TRBV2 to TRBJ2-1; 10 bases are a match to TRBD2. J was trimmed by 11 bases and V by 2 bases; bases with no gene match: 18. This CDR3 has 18 amino acids. Germline lookup yields CDR1 SNHLY and CDR2 FYNNEI. CDR3 sequence (DNA): TGTGCCAGCAGTGAATTCGCCCAAAGGGTAGCGGGGGGCCGAAAGCAGTTCTTC. Its protein product is CASSEFAQRVAGGRKQFF.

The chain couples TRBV5-1 to TRBJ1-1; D possibly corresponds to TRBD1 (6 bases). This CDR3 is built from 15 residues. V was shortened by 0 bases and J by 5 bases, with 14 bases between the two germline ends. From germline, CDR1 is SGHRS and CDR2 YFSETQ. Written as DNA, the CDR3 is TGCGCCAGCAGCTTGGTACAGGGTTTGGAAACTGAAGCTTTCTTT. Its translation: CASSLVQGLETEAFF.

The CDR3 nucleotides read TGTGCCAGCAGCCTGTCGGTCCAATATTCACCCCTCCACTTT. Translated, it gives CASSLSVQYSPLHF. This chain connects TRBV28 to TRBJ1-6; D gene unclear. Trimming stripped 6 bases from V and 8 bases from J, with 14 bases between. The CDR3 runs to 14 residues. Germline CDR1 MDHEN, CDR2 SYDVKM.

The CDR3 DNA follows: TGTGCCAGCAGCCATTTGGGCGGATCCGGCCAGCATTTT. This sequence encodes CASSHLGGSGQHF. The chain has TRBV3-1 (or the pseudogene TRBV3-2) and TRBJ1-5; D call uncertain. The CDR3 sequence is 13 residues long. The germline V gene encodes CDR1 LGHDT and CDR2 YNNKEL (reference sequence). The ends were cut back, 3 bases at V and 12 bases at J, with 15 bases in the middle.

The V and J genes are TRBV7-9 and TRBJ2-3; possible D gene TRBD2, 6 bases. Germline assignment: CDR1 SEHNR and CDR2 FQNEAQ (reference sequence). CDR3 length equals 15 residues. V was pared by 2 bases and J by 4 bases, with 13 bases between. The CDR3 spells CASSLWGGGSDTQYF. Written as DNA, the CDR3 is TGTGCCAGCAGCTTATGGGGCGGAGGGTCAGATACGCAGTATTTT.

V is TRBV5-4 and J is TRBJ2-2, with D possibly TRBD1 on 6 matching bases. Germline V gives CDR1 SGHNT, CDR2 YYREEE (reference sequence). This CDR3 comprises 15 residues. Between the trimmed V and J ends, which lost 4 bases and 0 bases, there was a span of 10 bases. CDR3 loop: CASSTYRANTGELFF. The CDR3 coding sequence is TGTGCCAGCAGCACATACAGGGCGAACACCGGGGAGCTGTTTTTT. Looking up the rest from reference TRBV5-4 and TRBJ2-2 gives the full variable domain: ETGVTQSPTHLIKTRGQQVTLRCSSQSGHNTVSWYQQALGQGPQFIFQYYREEENGRGNFPPRFSGLQFPNYSSELNVNALELDDSALYLCASSTYRANTGELFFGEGSRLTVL.

This clone has only a few counts. The chain links TRBV7-9 to TRBJ1-6; 9 positions match TRBD1. Looked up from germline, CDR1 is SEHNR and CDR2 is FQNEAQ (reference sequence). The CDR3 has 15 residues. The V and J ends lost 5 bases and 8 bases, in that order; junction bases with no gene match: 7. The DNA for the CDR3 is TGTGCCAGCAGCGCCGGACAGGGGCGGGATTCACCCCTCCACTTT. This sequence encodes CASSAGQGRDSPLHF.

The chain carries TRBV9 and TRBJ1-4; D might be TRBD1 (6 bases). Trimming cost V 4 bases and J 5 bases, with 12 bases left between them. The CDR3 extends over 14 amino acids. Germline CDR1 SGDLS, CDR2 YYNGEE. CDR3 nucleotides: TGTGCCAGCAGCCCCATGGGGGGCAATGAAAAACTGTTTTTT. Translation gives CASSPMGGNEKLFF.

This chain connects TRBV3-1 (or the pseudogene TRBV3-2) to TRBJ1-1; no clear D gene. V was clipped by 0 bases and J by 3 bases, with 14 bases between them. The germline V gene encodes CDR1 LGHDT and CDR2 YNNKEL (reference sequence). CDR3 length: 16 amino acids. CDR3 coding DNA: TGTGCCAGCAGCCAAGAGAGAGGTCCGGTGTACACTGAAGCTTTCTTT. It yields the protein CASSQERGPVYTEAFF.

The chain combines TRBV28 with TRBJ1-2; the D is unclear. Germline-derived CDR1 and CDR2 are MDHEN and SYDVKM. The V gene lost 1 base and the J gene lost 6 bases, with 6 bases spanning the gap. There are 12 residues in the CDR3. The CDR3 reads CASSLLHHGYTF. In DNA form, the CDR3 reads TGTGCCAGCAGTTTATTACATCATGGCTACACCTTC.